These 19 T cell receptor beta chains share one sample of origin, sequenced in a study of blood T cell repertoires in COVID-19. The protocol was immunoSEQ multiplex PCR, while the TCRdb copy is restricted to in-frame clones and leaves out a portion. The profile shows approximately 200,000 clones, more than 75% of them singletons. The material sequenced was peripheral blood. The source is a man in his forties or fifties with acute or convalescent COVID-19.

The J gene is TRBJ2-7, the V gene TRBV4-1; 8 nucleotides match TRBD1. V shed 1 base, J shed 2 bases, and the junction held 13 bases outside the gene matches. CDR1 is MGHRA and CDR2 is YSYEKL in the germline V gene. The CDR3 sequence is 18 residues long. CDR3 in DNA: TGCGCCAGCAGCCAAGCAGGGGGCGCAAGGAATGGGGCCTACGAGCAGTACTTC. This encodes CASSQAGGARNGAYEQYF.

The chain combines TRBV30 with TRBJ1-2; D uncertain. The germline V and J ends were trimmed by 0 bases and 8 bases, with 10 bases remaining between them. The CDR3 loop spans 12 amino acids. Germline CDR1 is GTSNPN and CDR2 is SVGIG (reference sequence). CDR3 sequence (DNA): TGTGCCTGGAGTGTACGTGGCTGGGGCTACACCTTC. The encoded protein is CAWSVRGWGYTF.

The chain joins TRBV5-8 to TRBJ2-2; weak D call: TRBD1 (6 bases). Germline V gives CDR1 SGHTS, CDR2 YDEGEE. V shed 1 base and J shed 0 bases, with 10 bases lying between them. CDR3 length: 16 residues. CDR3 sequence: CASSLYQGSNTGELFF. CDR3 bases: TGTGCCAGCAGCTTGTATCAGGGGTCGAACACCGGGGAGCTGTTTTTT.

This chain uses TRBV5-5 with TRBJ2-3; 14 positions agree with TRBD2. Germline V CDR1 and CDR2: SGHKS, YYEKEE (reference sequence). V was pared by 6 bases and J by 5 bases, with 11 bases of the junction left unmatched. This CDR3 contains 17 residues. The chain's CDR3 is CASTPPGTSGGLDTQYF. CDR3 in DNA: TGTGCCAGCACCCCACCGGGGACTAGCGGGGGATTAGATACGCAGTATTTT.

V and J are TRBV4-3 and TRBJ2-2, with D possibly being TRBD2 (6 bases). The germline V gene has CDR1 LGHNA and CDR2 YSLEER. The ends were cut back, 4 bases at V and 4 bases at J, with 10 bases in the middle. The CDR3 is 14 residues long. The CDR3 protein is CASSPGGSTGELFF. CDR3 in DNA: TGCGCCAGCAGCCCAGGAGGGAGCACCGGGGAGCTGTTTTTT.

The rearrangement links TRBV6-5 to TRBJ2-7; 7 bases match TRBD2. The CDR3 extends over 13 amino acids. J was trimmed by 4 bases and V by 8 bases; bases with no gene match: 8. Germline loops: CDR1 MNHEY, CDR2 SVGAGI. CDR3 loop: CASSRTRGYEQYF. In DNA, the CDR3 is TGTGCCAGCTCCAGGACTAGAGGGTACGAGCAGTACTTC.

The CDR3 region is CASSQAGGLNEQFF. The CDR3 DNA reads TGTGCCAGCAGCCAGGCGGGGGGGCTGAATGAGCAGTTCTTC. This chain uses TRBV3-1 (or the pseudogene TRBV3-2) with TRBJ2-1; 9 bases map to TRBD2. The CDR3 spans 14 residues. Germline V gene lookup returns CDR1 LGHDT and CDR2 YNNKEL (reference sequence). V trimming: 3 bases; J trimming: 7 bases; junction bases outside the gene matches: 4.

This CDR3 is CASSPGLGRDEQFF. The CDR3, as DNA: TGTGCCAGCAGCCCGGGACTAGGGAGGGATGAGCAGTTCTTC. The chain uses TRBV7-3 and TRBJ2-1; 8 nucleotides line up with TRBD2. The ends lost 5 bases at V and 8 bases at J; junction bases unmatched: 8. This CDR3 has 14 residues. Germline V gene data show CDR1 as SGHTA and CDR2 as FQGTGA.

This chain links TRBV7-3 with TRBJ2-1, with 11 bases matching TRBD1. The J segment lost 6 bases and the V segment lost 3 bases, leaving 7 bases of the junction unmatched. The CDR3 runs to 16 residues. Germline lookup yields CDR1 SGHTA and CDR2 FQGTGA. The CDR3 DNA reads TGTGCCAGCAGCTTGGGGAGGACAGGGGGCTTCAATGAGCAGTTCTTC. This sequence encodes CASSLGRTGGFNEQFF.

The rearrangement links TRBV20-1 to TRBJ1-1; 8 bases line up with TRBD1. The CDR3 consists of 14 residues. The ends lost 3 bases at V and 8 bases at J; junction bases unmatched: 11. Germline values: CDR1 DFQATT, CDR2 SNEGSKA (reference sequence). This CDR3 reads CSASIQGARGEAFF. In nucleotides, the CDR3 is TGCAGTGCTAGTATCCAGGGGGCCAGGGGGGAAGCTTTCTTT.

The chain joins TRBV4-3 to TRBJ1-1; 7 nucleotides match TRBD1. Trimming cost V 5 bases and J 2 bases; bases outside gene matches: 5. Germline V gene sequence: CDR1 LGHNA, CDR2 YSLEER. The length of the CDR3 is 14 residues. CDR3 loop: CASSVDRINTEAFF. The CDR3 DNA reads TGCGCCAGCAGCGTGGACAGGATTAACACTGAAGCTTTCTTT.

The chain employs TRBV6-2 or TRBV6-3 and TRBJ2-5, with 10 bases identical to TRBD2. The CDR3 has 15 residues. Germline V CDR1 and CDR2: MNHEY, SVGEGT. The V segment lost 5 bases and the J segment 2 bases; nucleotides outside the gene matches: 5. CDR3 bases: TGTGCCAGCAGTCCGGGGGGACTAGCGCAAGAGACCCAGTACTTC. Residues: CASSPGGLAQETQYF.

This clone was seen only once. The chain carries TRBV19 and TRBJ2-1, with 9 nucleotides matching TRBD2. CDR3 length equals 13 residues. Germline V lookup: CDR1 LNHDA, CDR2 SQIVND (reference sequence). V lost 7 bases to trimming and J lost 2 bases; unmatched junction nucleotides: 0. The CDR3 sequence is CASIAGAYNEQFF. CDR3 sequence (DNA): TGTGCCAGTATAGCGGGGGCCTACAATGAGCAGTTCTTC.

This chain uses TRBV27 with TRBJ1-1, with D possibly matching TRBD1 (5 bases). This CDR3 region has 13 residues. Trimming left V 6 bases short and J 1 base short, with 9 bases between. The germline V gene has CDR1 MNHEY and CDR2 SMNVEV (reference sequence). As DNA, the CDR3 is TGTGCCAGCAGACCCACAGGGAACACTGAAGCTTTCTTT. Its protein product is CASRPTGNTEAFF.

This clone was seen once. This chain joins TRBV15 and TRBJ1-1; D remains ambiguous. Looked up from germline, CDR1 is LNHNV and CDR2 is YYDKDF (reference sequence). The CDR3 length is 15 residues. Trimming took 3 bases from V and 3 from J, leaving 14 bases between them. CDR3 amino acids: CATSRDGRRDTEAFF. The DNA for the CDR3 is TGTGCCACCAGCAGGGACGGAAGGAGGGACACTGAAGCTTTCTTT.

This clone was seen only once. DNA for the CDR3: TGCGCCAGCAGCTCTATTAACTTGAACACTGAAGCTTTCTTT. Its translation: CASSSINLNTEAFF. The chain uses TRBV5-1 and TRBJ1-1; D gene ambiguous. The V and J ends lost 3 bases and 0 bases respectively, with 9 bases between them. The germline V gene encodes CDR1 SGHRS and CDR2 YFSETQ. There are 14 residues in the CDR3.

V usage is TRBV28 and J usage is TRBJ1-1; TRBD1 might be the D (5 bases). The CDR3 covers 13 residues. V dropped 6 bases and J dropped 4 bases, with 12 bases sitting between them. CDR1 MDHEN and CDR2 SYDVKM come from the germline V gene. This chain's CDR3 is CASSPSGGTEAFF. In nucleotides, the CDR3 is TGTGCCAGCAGCCCATCCGGGGGCACTGAAGCTTTCTTT.

This clone was observed a single time. J is TRBJ1-2 and V is TRBV18, with TRBD1 matching over 9 bases. V shed 0 bases, J shed 6 bases, and the junction held 8 bases outside the gene matches. Germline V gene data show CDR1 as KGHSH and CDR2 as LQKENI. The length of the CDR3 is 16 residues. Here the CDR3 reads CASSPPGTGQGDGYTF. The CDR3 nucleotides are TGTGCCAGCTCACCACCGGGAACGGGACAGGGAGATGGCTACACCTTC.

The rearrangement joins TRBV11-2 to TRBJ1-1, with D possibly matching TRBD1 (6 bases). The CDR3 contains 13 residues. CDR1 and CDR2 (germline): SGHAT, FQNNGV. V gave up 7 bases and J gave up 1 base, with 10 bases separating them. The CDR3 region has the DNA TGTGCCAGCACCCTCAGGGGGAACACTGAAGCTTTCTTT. Translating gives CASTLRGNTEAFF.